This T cell receptor (beta chain) was obtained from a study of blood T cell repertoires in COVID-19. The data were produced by immunoSEQ multiplex PCR, yet TCRdb's version contains in-frame clones alone and is incomplete. The sample carries around 200,000 clones, approximately 90% recorded once. This clonotype was sampled from a man between 25 and 39 years old who had recovered from COVID-19. Input material: PBMCs or T cells enriched from blood (not recorded which).

CDR3 region: CASSLNTLQETQYF. The CDR3 DNA reads TGTGCCAGCAGTTTAAACACCCTCCAAGAGACCCAGTACTTC. V and J are TRBV27 and TRBJ2-5; D gene ambiguous. Looked up from germline, CDR1 is MNHEY and CDR2 is SMNVEV (reference sequence). The CDR3 runs 14 residues. V dropped 2 bases and J dropped 1 base, with 8 bases sitting between them.